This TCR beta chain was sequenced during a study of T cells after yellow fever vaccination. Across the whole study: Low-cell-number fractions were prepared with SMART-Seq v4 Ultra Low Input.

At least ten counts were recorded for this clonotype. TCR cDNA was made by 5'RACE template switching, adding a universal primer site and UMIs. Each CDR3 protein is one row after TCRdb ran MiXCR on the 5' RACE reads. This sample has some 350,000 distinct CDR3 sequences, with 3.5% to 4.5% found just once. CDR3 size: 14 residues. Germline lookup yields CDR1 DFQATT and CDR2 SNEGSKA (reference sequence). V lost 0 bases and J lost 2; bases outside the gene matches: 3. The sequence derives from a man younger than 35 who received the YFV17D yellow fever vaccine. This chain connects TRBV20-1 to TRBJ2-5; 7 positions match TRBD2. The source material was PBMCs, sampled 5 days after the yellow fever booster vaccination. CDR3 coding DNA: TGCAGTGCTAGAGATTGGGAGGGGCAAGAGACCCAGTACTTC. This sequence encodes CSARDWEGQETQYF.